The next 23 T cell receptor beta chains were all read from a single sample in a study of neurological immune-mediated disorders. TCRdb itself ran the 5' RACE reads through MiXCR, one entry per CDR3 protein. The sample has around 70,000 distinct CDR3 sequences, approximately 5.2% seen once; the top ten hold 2.8%. The sample comprised PBMCs. These receptors originate from a woman in her 30s with multiple sclerosis.

This clonotype was found many times. The chain recombines TRBV10-3 with TRBJ2-3; maybe TRBD2 (8 bases). V gave up 8 bases and J gave up 2 bases, with 17 bases separating them. Germline V CDR1 and CDR2: ENHRY, SYGVKD. The CDR3 has 15 residues. In DNA, the CDR3 is TGTGCCATCGCGGGGGGACAGACCCTCACAGATACGCAGTATTTT. It specifies CAIAGGQTLTDTQYF.

This clonotype was recorded at least ten times. The rearrangement joins TRBV7-2 to TRBJ2-5; D is possibly TRBD2 (7 bases). Germline CDR1 SGHTA, CDR2 FQGNSA. The length of the CDR3 is 15 residues. V lost 1 base and J 0 bases, leaving 9 bases between the germline ends. CDR3 sequence (DNA): TGTGCCAGCAGCTTAGGGGGGGGCAACCAAGAGACCCAGTACTTC. Residues: CASSLGGGNQETQYF.

Concerning this clonotype: A single base separates this from a much larger clone, so it may be a read error. Since no conserved phenylalanine or tryptophan closes the CDR3, a read error is the likely cause. The chain couples TRBV5-6 to TRBJ2-7, with TRBD2 identical over 12 bases. V lost 0 bases, J lost 4 bases, and 8 bases stayed unmatched. This CDR3 region has 17 residues. Looked up from germline, CDR1 is SGHDT and CDR2 is YYEEEE. CDR3 residues: CASSLAVTSGGKYEQYI. The CDR3 coding sequence is TGTGCCAGCAGCTTGGCCGTGACTAGCGGGGGCAAATACGAGCAGTACATC.

The table lists this clonotype with many counts. The chain has TRBV5-6 and TRBJ2-2; D might be TRBD2 (5 bases). V gave up 2 bases and J gave up 3 bases, with 11 bases separating them. CDR3 length: 15 residues. Germline CDR1 reads SGHDT; CDR2 reads YYEEEE. CDR3 protein: CASSLLGVDTGELFF. DNA for the CDR3: TGTGCCAGCAGCTTATTGGGAGTTGACACCGGGGAGCTGTTTTTT.

There are many counts of this clonotype. This chain joins TRBV25-1 and TRBJ1-1; D gene uncertain. The V gene lost 3 bases and the J gene lost 0 bases, with 5 bases spanning the gap. The germline gives CDR1 MGHDK, CDR2 SYGVNS. CDR3 size: 13 residues. CDR3: CASSDRLNTEAFF. CDR3 coding DNA: TGTGCCAGCAGTGATCGGTTGAACACTGAAGCTTTCTTT.

In this sample, this clonotype turned up many times. The rearrangement links TRBV27 to TRBJ2-7, with TRBD1 identical over 7 bases. Losses at the gene ends were 2 bases for V and 4 bases for J; bases not matched to a gene: 5. The CDR3 length is 14 residues. CDR1 and CDR2 (germline): MNHEY, SMNVEV (reference sequence). CDR3 sequence (DNA): TGTGCCAGCAGTTTACTCGACAGGGAATACGAGCAGTACTTC. Protein sequence: CASSLLDREYEQYF.

This clonotype was counted at least ten times. V and J are TRBV20-1 and TRBJ1-5; D might be TRBD1 (6 bases). V was pared by 4 bases and J by 4 bases, with 14 bases between. The CDR3 totals 14 residues. Germline CDR1 and CDR2: DFQATT and SNEGSKA (reference sequence). The CDR3 sequence: CSATVGTSNQPQHF. The DNA of the CDR3 is TGCAGTGCTACAGTCGGGACAAGTAATCAGCCCCAGCATTTT.

This clonotype was picked up many times. The chain recombines TRBV11-2 with TRBJ1-2, with a weak D call TRBD1 (6 bases). The CDR3 has 14 residues. Per germline, CDR1 SGHAT and CDR2 FQNNGV. The V end was cut by 5 bases, the J end by 2 bases, with 12 bases between. The CDR3 loop is CASSLGQGNYGYTF. The CDR3 region has the DNA TGTGCCAGCAGCCTGGGGCAGGGGAACTATGGCTACACCTTC.

About this clonotype itself: A read error may explain this, as a much larger clone is one base away. The chain couples TRBV15 to TRBJ2-1; D is perhaps TRBD1 or TRBD2 (5 bases each). The germline CDR1 and CDR2 sequences are LNHNV and YYDKDF (reference sequence). This CDR3 is 14 amino acids long. CDR3 residues: CVTSRGAGKGRQFF. The DNA for the CDR3 is TGTGTCACCAGCAGAGGGGCAGGGAAAGGGCGGCAGTTCTTC.

This clonotype was picked up many times. This sequence joins TRBV7-9 and TRBJ2-3, with TRBD2 matching 7 bases. Trimming removed 5 bases from V and 0 bases from J; junction bases left unmatched: 5. Looked up from germline, CDR1 is SEHNR and CDR2 is FQNEAQ (reference sequence). The CDR3 runs to 15 residues. Written as DNA, the CDR3 is TGTGCCAGCAGCCCAAGCGGGGTTAGCACAGATACGCAGTATTTT. Translation gives CASSPSGVSTDTQYF.

Here the CDR3 DNA reads TGCGCCAGCAGCCAAGACGGGACAGGGGTGTTGACTTTCTTT. Protein sequence: CASSQDGTGVLTFF. V usage is TRBV4-1 and J usage is TRBJ1-1; 10 bases are shared with TRBD1. In germline, CDR1 is MGHRA, CDR2 YSYEKL. CDR3 size: 14 residues. J was trimmed by 12 bases and V by 0 bases; bases with no gene match: 7.

The genes are TRBV10-3 and TRBJ2-3, with TRBD2 matching 11 bases. Germline CDR1 ENHRY, CDR2 SYGVKD. The CDR3 totals 13 residues. V trimming: 10 bases; J trimming: 4 bases; junction bases outside the gene matches: 4. CDR3 in DNA: TGTGCCAGTAGCGGGGGGGCGTCAGATACGCAGTATTTT. This gives the protein CASSGGASDTQYF.

This clonotype was recorded at least ten times. The rearrangement joins TRBV7-9 to TRBJ1-1, with D perhaps TRBD1 (5 bases). V was cut by 5 bases and J by 0 bases, with 19 bases left in between. This CDR3 region has 17 residues. The germline CDR1 and CDR2 sequences are SEHNR and FQNEAQ (reference sequence). CDR3 coding DNA: TGTGCCAGCAGCCTCTACGTGGGGCAGCGTATGAACACTGAAGCTTTCTTT. This sequence encodes CASSLYVGQRMNTEAFF.

The table lists this clonotype with many counts. The chain links TRBV5-1 to TRBJ2-1; 9 positions match TRBD2. Germline assignment: CDR1 SGHRS and CDR2 YFSETQ. V was clipped by 0 bases and J by 3 bases; unmatched bases: 1. CDR3 size: 15 residues. Here the CDR3 DNA reads TGCGCCAGCAGCTTGGTGACTAGCGGCTACAATGAGCAGTTCTTC. Encoded protein: CASSLVTSGYNEQFF.

This clonotype was seen ten or more times. CDR3 loop: CASSPGLAKNIQYF. CDR3 DNA sequence: TGTGCCAGCAGCCCAGGACTAGCCAAAAACATTCAGTACTTC. The chain has TRBV7-2 and TRBJ2-4, with a weak D call TRBD2 (5 bases). The CDR3 loop spans 14 amino acids. Trimming stripped 5 bases from V and 0 bases from J, with 8 bases between. Germline V gene sequence: CDR1 SGHTA, CDR2 FQGNSA.

In its sample, this clonotype was seen many times. This chain joins TRBV20-1 and TRBJ2-6, with a possible D match to TRBD1 (6 bases). Trimming stripped 1 base from V and 4 bases from J, with 14 bases between. The CDR3 contains 16 residues. CDR1 and CDR2 from the germline V gene are DFQATT and SNEGSKA (reference sequence). For the CDR3, the DNA is TGCAGTGCTAGAGCGGACAGAGGATCCGGGGCCAACGTCCTGACTTTC. Protein sequence: CSARADRGSGANVLTF.

The sample holds many counts of this clonotype. V is TRBV5-1 and J is TRBJ1-1; D possibly corresponds to TRBD1 (5 bases). The germline V gene has CDR1 SGHRS and CDR2 YFSETQ. Trimming stripped 5 bases from V and 11 bases from J, with 16 bases between. The CDR3 covers 12 residues. The CDR3 here is CASRSGGARAFF. CDR3 bases: TGCGCCAGCAGGAGTGGAGGGGCTCGGGCTTTCTTT.

Many counts were recorded for this clonotype. V is TRBV12-3 or TRBV12-4 and J is TRBJ1-2; 8 bases line up with TRBD1. V lost 5 bases to trimming and J lost 7 bases; unmatched junction nucleotides: 3. The CDR3 extends over 12 amino acids. CDR3 amino acids: CASSRDRGGYTF. The CDR3 DNA reads as TGTGCCAGCAGTCGCGACAGGGGTGGCTACACCTTC.

This clonotype has at least ten counts. The V gene is TRBV5-1, the J gene TRBJ2-4; D perhaps matches TRBD1 (5 bases). CDR1 and CDR2 (germline): SGHRS, YFSETQ. V lost 4 bases and J lost 5, with 16 bases in between. The CDR3 is 15 residues long. CDR3 protein: CASSPMGQEQNIQYF. The CDR3, as DNA: TGCGCCAGCAGCCCTATGGGGCAAGAGCAAAACATTCAGTACTTC. The complete variable domain, with remaining parts taken from reference TRBV5-1 and TRBJ2-4, reads KAGVTQTPRYLIKTRGQQVTLSCSPISGHRSVSWYQQTPGQGLQFLFEYFSETQRNKGNFPGRFSGRQFSNSRSEMNVSTLELGDSALYLCASSPMGQEQNIQYFGAGTRLSVL.

This clonotype showed up just a few times. The V call is TRBV29-1, the J call TRBJ1-2; 9 bases match TRBD1. J was trimmed by 2 bases and V by 5 bases; bases with no gene match: 3. The germline V gene has CDR1 SQVTM and CDR2 ANQGSEA. CDR3 length equals 13 residues. The CDR3 DNA is TGCAGCGTTAGGGACAGGGCCAACTATGGCTACACCTTC. Its translation: CSVRDRANYGYTF.

This clonotype was recorded many times. The chain is built from TRBV12-3 or TRBV12-4 and TRBJ2-7, with 7 bases aligning to TRBD1. The ends lost 7 bases at V and 0 bases at J; junction bases unmatched: 3. The CDR3 is 13 amino acids. CDR3 DNA: TGTGCCAGCACCAGGGACAGCTCCTACGAGCAGTACTTC. Protein product: CASTRDSSYEQYF.

This clonotype was found many times. V is TRBV5-1 and J is TRBJ1-1; unclear D gene. CDR3 length: 13 residues. Trimming stripped 6 bases from V and 2 bases from J, with 11 bases between. CDR1 is SGHRS, CDR2 YFSETQ, per germline. In DNA form, the CDR3 reads TGCGCCAGCATGCGGGAATTCAACACTGAAGCTTTCTTT. Its translation is CASMREFNTEAFF.

For this clonotype: The junction does not match germline at one end; this may be a read error. The J gene is TRBJ2-7, the V gene TRBV10-1; either TRBD1 or TRBD2 may fit D (5 bases each). Germline CDR1 and CDR2: WNHNN and SYGVQD (reference sequence). The CDR3 runs to 14 residues. The DNA of the CDR3 is TGCGCCAACAGTAGGGACCGACTCTCCTACGAGCAGTACTTC. It translates to CANSRDRLSYEQYF.